This TCR beta chain is drawn from a study of blood T cell repertoires in COVID-19. The wider study: Researchers got acute and convalescent COVID-19 samples from the United States, Italy and Spain. PBMCs, B-cell-depleted T cells, or T cells were the source of the cDNA or gDNA that made up the material.

The table came from immunoSEQ multiplex PCR; TCRdb's copy has only in-frame clones and leaves some out. The sample includes 150,000 to 200,000 clones, approximately 91% of them seen just once. V shed 4 bases, J shed 0 bases, and the junction held 3 bases outside the gene matches. CDR3 length: 15 residues. Germline CDR1 and CDR2: MNHEY and SVGAGI. The sequence came from a man aged 70-80 years with active or convalescent COVID-19. The sequencing sample was made of peripheral blood. J is TRBJ2-1 and V is TRBV6-5, with 7 bases aligning to TRBD1. The CDR3 DNA is TGTGCCAGCAGTTCCGGGACAGCCTCCTACAATGAGCAGTTCTTC. Translated: CASSSGTASYNEQFF.